Shown below are 29 T cell receptor beta chains from a single sample sequenced in a study of T-cell reconstitution after alpha-beta-depleted transplantation in children. A TCRbeta library incorporating unique molecular identifiers was prepared. A single record per CDR3 protein comes from TCRdb applying MiXCR to the PCR reads. The sample lists around 440,000 distinct CDR3 sequences, 16% occurring once. Sequences were derived from PBMCs, mostly from graft donor cells, sampled 360 days after TCRalphabeta/CD19-depleted stem cell transplant. All receptors come from a boy less than two years old who had a stem cell transplant for Wiskott-Aldrich syndrome, so the T cells may come from the graft donor.

This clonotype occurred many times. This chain links TRBV7-6 with TRBJ2-1, with unresolved D. Germline V gives CDR1 SGHVS, CDR2 FNYEAQ. This CDR3 has 13 residues. Trimming removed 3 bases at V and 4 bases at J, with 7 bases between. CDR3 coding DNA: TGTGCCAGCAGCTTCCGCAGGTACAATGAGCAGTTCTTC. Protein: CASSFRRYNEQFF.

The chain has TRBV12-3 or TRBV12-4 and TRBJ2-5; D is uncertain. The CDR3 has 13 amino acids. Trimming took 6 bases from V and 5 from J, leaving 13 bases between them. CDR3 nucleotides: TGTGCCAGCAGCCGCCTATGGCGCGAGACCCAGTACTTC. It is translated as CASSRLWRETQYF.

This chain uses TRBV28 with TRBJ2-7; either TRBD1 or TRBD2 may fit D (5 bases each). The germline V and J ends were trimmed by 3 bases and 1 base, with 13 bases remaining between them. CDR3 length: 15 amino acids. From germline, CDR1 is MDHEN and CDR2 SYDVKM. The chain's CDR3 is CASSLGTARSYEQYF. DNA for the CDR3: TGTGCCAGCAGTTTGGGGACGGCTAGATCCTACGAGCAGTACTTC.

The rearrangement links TRBV7-8 to TRBJ2-5, with a possible D match to TRBD2 (5 bases). V was clipped by 5 bases and J by 5 bases, with 30 bases between them. The CDR3 runs to 19 residues. The germline V gene has CDR1 SGHVS and CDR2 FQNEAQ. DNA for the CDR3: TGTGCCAGCAGCCTCTCAACCTTTAGTTTCGGGGTCTCCTGGGAGACCCAGTACTTC. It translates to CASSLSTFSFGVSWETQYF.

The gene calls are TRBV28 and TRBJ2-3; 9 bases align to TRBD2. The V gene end was trimmed by 3 bases and the J gene end by 2 bases; junction bases not matched to a gene: 12. The germline CDR1 and CDR2 sequences are MDHEN and SYDVKM. This CDR3 is built from 18 residues. Written as DNA, the CDR3 is TGTGCCAGCAGTTTTTGGGGTAGCGGGAGAAGGAACACAGATACGCAGTATTTT. Amino acid sequence: CASSFWGSGRRNTDTQYF.

This clonotype has just a few counts. V usage is TRBV29-1 and J usage is TRBJ2-1; 11 bases line up with TRBD2. V shed 6 bases and J 4 bases; nucleotides not matched to a gene: 14. Germline assignment: CDR1 SQVTM and CDR2 ANQGSEA. The CDR3 totals 17 residues. The CDR3 spells CSVRPRLAGNAYNEQFF. The CDR3 nucleotides read TGCAGCGTCCGCCCCAGACTAGCGGGAAACGCTTACAATGAGCAGTTCTTC.

This clonotype was seen many times. The chain joins TRBV28 to TRBJ2-1, with a tentative D call TRBD1 (5 bases). In germline, CDR1 is MDHEN, CDR2 SYDVKM. This CDR3 is built from 16 residues. Trimming removed 2 bases at V and 2 bases at J, with 13 bases between. Here the CDR3 DNA reads TGTGCCAGCAGTTTACGGCGCAGGGCAACCTACAATGAGCAGTTCTTC. Residues: CASSLRRRATYNEQFF. The full variable domain, with the rest looked up from reference TRBV28 and TRBJ2-1, is DVKVTQSSRYLVKRTGEKVFLECVQDMDHENMFWYRQDPGLGLRLIYFSYDVKMKEKGDIPEGYSVSREKKERFSLILESASTNQTSMYLCASSLRRRATYNEQFFGPGTRLTVL.

The chain uses TRBV18 and TRBJ2-1, with 10 bases matching TRBD2. The trim removed 3 bases at V and 16 bases at J, leaving 12 bases unmatched. Germline V gives CDR1 KGHSH, CDR2 LQKENI. This CDR3 spans 14 amino acids. The CDR3 loop is CASSPRELAGPPFF. The CDR3 DNA follows: TGTGCCAGCTCACCGAGAGAACTAGCGGGACCGCCCTTCTTC.

This clonotype was counted only a few times. The chain employs TRBV5-1 and TRBJ1-1, with D unresolved. Trimming took off 3 bases at V and 1 base at J, with 19 bases between the two ends. CDR3 length: 17 amino acids. CDR1 is SGHRS, CDR2 YFSETQ, per germline. CDR3 loop: CASSWSLGGRTNTEAFF. The CDR3 DNA reads as TGCGCCAGCAGCTGGTCTCTCGGAGGGAGGACGAACACTGAAGCTTTCTTT.

This chain connects TRBV6-1 to TRBJ2-2, with D possibly matching TRBD2 (7 bases). CDR3 length: 17 residues. Trimming removed 1 base from V and 3 bases from J, with 15 bases in between. Germline V CDR1 and CDR2: MNHNS, SASEGT. The CDR3 bases are TGTGCCAGCAGTGAAGTGTCAGGGGACTATTACACCGGGGAGCTGTTTTTT. Translated, it gives CASSEVSGDYYTGELFF.

The rearrangement joins TRBV12-3 or TRBV12-4 to TRBJ2-7, with 7 positions matching TRBD1. V lost 5 bases to trimming and J lost 3 bases; unmatched junction nucleotides: 7. The CDR3 sequence is 14 residues long. The CDR3 is CASSIRDSYYEQYF. The CDR3, as DNA: TGTGCCAGCAGTATCCGGGACAGCTACTACGAGCAGTACTTC.

This clonotype was found a few times. The V and J genes are TRBV7-2 and TRBJ2-1, with D possibly called TRBD1 or TRBD2 (5 bases each). The germline V and J ends were trimmed by 5 bases and 3 bases, with 17 bases remaining between them. The CDR3 length is 16 residues. Per the germline V gene, CDR1 is SGHTA and CDR2 is FQGNSA. The CDR3 sequence is CASSPRPGTGYNEQFF. The CDR3 DNA is TGTGCCAGCAGCCCCCGTCCCGGGACGGGCTACAATGAGCAGTTCTTC.

J is TRBJ2-1 and V is TRBV5-1; 7 nucleotides line up with TRBD1. Germline lookup yields CDR1 SGHRS and CDR2 YFSETQ. The CDR3 covers 13 residues. Trimming cost V 1 base and J 10 bases; bases outside gene matches: 5. Written as DNA, the CDR3 is TGCGCCAGCAGCTTGCTGGGACAGCCGGAGCAGTTCTTC. Translating it yields CASSLLGQPEQFF.

This clonotype was seen a handful of times. The chain joins TRBV12-3 or TRBV12-4 to TRBJ1-2; D remains unclear. The CDR3 has 13 amino acids. Trimming removed 6 bases from V and 2 bases from J, with 10 bases in between. The CDR3 nucleotides are TGTGCCAGCAGCTCCCGTCCGAACTATGGCTACACCTTC. Translation gives CASSSRPNYGYTF.

This clonotype occurred a few times. The rearrangement links TRBV10-3 to TRBJ2-1; no definite D call. The CDR3 runs to 12 residues. V gave up 6 bases and J gave up 5 bases, with 8 bases separating them. The germline V gene encodes CDR1 ENHRY and CDR2 SYGVKD. Written as DNA, the CDR3 is TGTGCCATCAGAGCTAGAGACAATGAGCAGTTCTTC. This encodes CAIRARDNEQFF.

This clonotype has more than one count but fewer than ten. The chain combines TRBV12-3 or TRBV12-4 with TRBJ2-7; 9 nucleotides agree with TRBD2. The CDR3 runs to 17 residues. The trim removed 6 bases at V and 2 bases at J, leaving 14 bases unmatched. The CDR3 DNA sequence: TGTGCCAGCAGGCCGGGACTAGCAAAAGGAGGCCCCTACGAGCAGTACTTC. Residues: CASRPGLAKGGPYEQYF.

The CDR3 nucleotides are TGTGCCAGCAGCGGGAAGGGGCAGGGGCTACCCAAAAACATTCAGTACTTC. It translates to CASSGKGQGLPKNIQYF. The rearrangement links TRBV3-1 to TRBJ2-4; TRBD1 is a possible D gene (6 bases). Germline V lookup: CDR1 LGHDT, CDR2 YNNKEL (reference sequence). The ends were cut back, 5 bases at V and 2 bases at J, with 19 bases in the middle. The CDR3 is 17 residues long.

V is TRBV19 and J is TRBJ2-2; 9 positions agree with TRBD2. V trimming: 4 bases; J trimming: 2 bases; junction bases outside the gene matches: 2. This CDR3 comprises 15 residues. The germline V gene encodes CDR1 LNHDA and CDR2 SQIVND (reference sequence). The CDR3, as DNA: TGTGCCAGTAGTAGCGGGAGGGCTAACACCGGGGAGCTGTTTTTT. Translated, it gives CASSSGRANTGELFF.

This clonotype was detected a few times. The chain links TRBV4-3 to TRBJ2-2; D is uncertain. Between the trimmed V and J ends, which lost 4 bases and 6 bases, there was a span of 24 bases. CDR1 is LGHNA and CDR2 is YSLEER in the germline V gene. This CDR3 is 18 amino acids long. This CDR3 is CASSRALSPLTLPGELFF. CDR3 DNA: TGCGCCAGCAGCCGGGCCCTTAGCCCATTAACGCTTCCCGGGGAGCTGTTTTTT.

The J gene is TRBJ2-1, the V gene TRBV29-1, with 9 bases aligning to TRBD2. J gave up 1 base and V 4 bases, and 2 bases lay outside the gene matches. The CDR3 loop spans 14 amino acids. CDR1 and CDR2 (germline): SQVTM, ANQGSEA. DNA of the CDR3: TGCAGCGTTGGAGCGGGAGGTTCCTACAATGAGCAGTTCTTC. This encodes CSVGAGGSYNEQFF.

CDR3 protein: CASSERTSGGTQYF. The CDR3 DNA reads as TGTGCCAGCAGTGAAAGGACTAGCGGGGGTACGCAGTATTTT. The chain has TRBV2 and TRBJ2-3; 13 positions agree with TRBD2. This CDR3 is 14 amino acids long. Germline assignment: CDR1 SNHLY and CDR2 FYNNEI. V lost 2 bases to trimming and J lost 8 bases; unmatched junction nucleotides: 1.

The CDR3 is CASSFTRTGNSYEQYF. The CDR3 bases are TGTGCCAGCAGCTTTACCCGGACAGGGAATTCCTACGAGCAGTACTTC. This chain links TRBV7-9 with TRBJ2-7; 8 positions agree with TRBD1. Unmatched junction bases numbered 8, after V lost 3 bases and J lost 1 base. Germline V gives CDR1 SEHNR, CDR2 FQNEAQ (reference sequence). CDR3 length: 16 amino acids.

The J gene is TRBJ2-5, the V gene TRBV18; perhaps TRBD1 as D (6 bases). The V and J ends lost 1 base and 5 bases respectively, with 11 bases between them. CDR1 and CDR2 (germline): KGHSH, LQKENI. This CDR3 has 14 residues. CDR3 loop: CASSPRGGEETQYF. The CDR3 DNA reads as TGTGCCAGCTCACCACGAGGGGGAGAGGAGACCCAGTACTTC.

The rearrangement joins TRBV2 to TRBJ2-2; tentative D call: TRBD2 (6 bases). The CDR3 loop spans 16 amino acids. Between the trimmed V and J ends, which lost 6 bases and 0 bases, there was a span of 14 bases. Per the germline V gene, CDR1 is SNHLY and CDR2 is FYNNEI. CDR3 bases: TGTGCCAGCAGAGCGCGCGGAGGGGCGAACACCGGGGAGCTGTTTTTT. Its protein product is CASRARGGANTGELFF.

The rearrangement uses TRBV21-1 and TRBJ2-7; no check of the table's D call, TRBD1, against the DNA was made. TRBV21-1 is given as a pseudogene. This CDR3 comprises 16 residues. The CDR3 DNA follows: TGTGCCAGCAGCAATCCGGGACAGGGGGGAAGCTACGAGCAGTACTTC. Amino acid sequence: CASSNPGQGGSYEQYF.

This clonotype has only a few counts. The chain recombines TRBV7-2 with TRBJ2-4, with D perhaps matching TRBD2 (6 bases). CDR3 size: 13 residues. The germline V gene encodes CDR1 SGHTA and CDR2 FQGNSA. The germline V and J ends were trimmed by 3 bases and 8 bases, with 11 bases remaining between them. The CDR3 here is CASSFPRRDIQYF. As DNA, the CDR3 is TGTGCCAGCAGCTTCCCCCGGAGGGACATTCAGTACTTC.

The chain combines TRBV20-1 with TRBJ2-5; D unclear. With 3 bases removed from V and 5 bases from J, the gap between germline ends came to 10 bases. CDR1 DFQATT and CDR2 SNEGSKA come from the germline V gene (reference sequence). The CDR3 is 12 residues long. In DNA, the CDR3 is TGCAGTGCTAGCCCGCCAGAGGAGACCCAGTACTTC. Translation gives CSASPPEETQYF.

In this sample, this clonotype turned up a few times. V is TRBV28 and J is TRBJ1-6; D call uncertain. Trimming stripped 2 bases from V and 10 bases from J, with 6 bases between. The length of the CDR3 is 12 residues. CDR1 and CDR2 from the germline V gene are MDHEN and SYDVKM. CDR3 nucleotide sequence: TGTGCCAGCAGTTTAAGGGTGTCACCCCTCCACTTT. This translates into CASSLRVSPLHF. Variable domain in full (rest from reference TRBV28 and TRBJ1-6): DVKVTQSSRYLVKRTGEKVFLECVQDMDHENMFWYRQDPGLGLRLIYFSYDVKMKEKGDIPEGYSVSREKKERFSLILESASTNQTSMYLCASSLRVSPLHFGNGTRLTVT.

This clonotype was seen a few times. The genes are TRBV24-1 and TRBJ2-1, with 9 bases aligning to TRBD2. CDR1 and CDR2 (germline): KGHDR, SFDVKD. V dropped 4 bases and J dropped 10; count of bases not matched to a gene: 10. The CDR3 sequence is 15 residues long. CDR3 nucleotide sequence: TGTGCCACCAGTGACTCTAGCGGGATAGTAAGGGAGCAGTTCTTC. As protein: CATSDSSGIVREQFF.